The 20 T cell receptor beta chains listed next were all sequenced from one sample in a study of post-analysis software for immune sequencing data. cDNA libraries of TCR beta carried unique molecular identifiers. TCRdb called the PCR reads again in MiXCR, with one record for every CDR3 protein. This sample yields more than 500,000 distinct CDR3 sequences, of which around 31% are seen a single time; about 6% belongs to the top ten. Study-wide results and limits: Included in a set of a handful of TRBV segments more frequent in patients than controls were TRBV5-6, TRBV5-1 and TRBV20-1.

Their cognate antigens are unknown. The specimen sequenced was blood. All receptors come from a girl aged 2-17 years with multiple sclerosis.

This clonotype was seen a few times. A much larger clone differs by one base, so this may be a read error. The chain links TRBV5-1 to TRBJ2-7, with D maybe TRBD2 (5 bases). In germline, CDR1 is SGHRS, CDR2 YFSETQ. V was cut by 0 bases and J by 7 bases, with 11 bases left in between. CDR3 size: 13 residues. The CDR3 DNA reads TGCGCCAGCAGCTTGGGTGACTACAATGAGCAGTACTTC. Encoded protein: CASSLGDYNEQYF.

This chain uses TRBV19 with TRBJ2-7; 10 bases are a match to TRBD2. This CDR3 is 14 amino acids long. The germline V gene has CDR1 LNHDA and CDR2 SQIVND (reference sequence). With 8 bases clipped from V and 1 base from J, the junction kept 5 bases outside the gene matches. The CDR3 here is CASGSSGGSYEQYF. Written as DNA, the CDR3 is TGTGCCAGTGGATCTAGCGGGGGATCCTACGAGCAGTACTTC.

CDR3 protein: CASSVDDRDSGYTF. DNA for the CDR3: TGTGCCAGCAGCGTAGATGACAGGGATAGTGGCTACACCTTC. The chain carries TRBV9 and TRBJ1-2; TRBD1 matches at 7 bases. V lost 0 bases and J lost 7; bases outside the gene matches: 6. The CDR3 is 14 amino acids. Germline V CDR1 and CDR2: SGDLS, YYNGEE.

Here the CDR3 reads CASSLTLAGTQYF. The CDR3 region has the DNA TGTGCCAGCAGCTTAACCCTGGCCGGTACGCAGTATTTT. The chain couples TRBV7-2 to TRBJ2-3; the D is unclear. The germline V gene has CDR1 SGHTA and CDR2 FQGNSA. The CDR3 totals 13 residues. Trimming cost V 2 bases and J 8 bases, with 11 bases left between them.

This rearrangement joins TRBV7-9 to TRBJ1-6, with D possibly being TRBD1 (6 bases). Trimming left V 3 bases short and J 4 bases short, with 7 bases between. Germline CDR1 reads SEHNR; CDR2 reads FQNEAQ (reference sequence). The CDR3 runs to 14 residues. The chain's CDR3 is CASSFGQYNSPLHF. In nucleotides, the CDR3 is TGTGCCAGCAGCTTCGGACAGTATAATTCACCCCTCCACTTT.

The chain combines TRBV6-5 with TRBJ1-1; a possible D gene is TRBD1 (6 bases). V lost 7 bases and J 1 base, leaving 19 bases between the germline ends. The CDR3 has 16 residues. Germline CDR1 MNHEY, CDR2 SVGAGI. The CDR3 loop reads CASTPNRAGRNTEAFF. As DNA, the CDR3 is TGTGCCAGCACCCCGAACAGGGCAGGGAGGAACACTGAAGCTTTCTTT.

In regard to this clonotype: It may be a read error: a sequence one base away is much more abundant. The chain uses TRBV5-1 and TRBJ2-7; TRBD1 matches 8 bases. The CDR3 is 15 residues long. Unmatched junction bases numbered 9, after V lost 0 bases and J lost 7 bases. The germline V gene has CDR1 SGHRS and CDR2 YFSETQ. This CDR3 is CASSLEGQVGNEQYF. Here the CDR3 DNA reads TGCGCCAGCAGCTTGGAGGGACAGGTTGGCAATGAGCAGTACTTC.

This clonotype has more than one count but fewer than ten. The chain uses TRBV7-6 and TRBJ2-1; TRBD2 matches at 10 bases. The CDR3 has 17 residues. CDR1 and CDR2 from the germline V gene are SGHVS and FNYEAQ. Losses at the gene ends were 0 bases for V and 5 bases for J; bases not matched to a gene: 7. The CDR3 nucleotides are TGTGCCAGCAGCTTAGCGTGGGCTAGCGGGAGTAACAATGAGCAGTTCTTC. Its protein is CASSLAWASGSNNEQFF.

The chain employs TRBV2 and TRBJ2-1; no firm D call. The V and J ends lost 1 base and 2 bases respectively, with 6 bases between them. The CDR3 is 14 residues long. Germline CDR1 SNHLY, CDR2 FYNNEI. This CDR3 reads CASSEVDPYNEQFF. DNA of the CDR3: TGTGCCAGCAGTGAAGTTGACCCCTACAATGAGCAGTTCTTC.

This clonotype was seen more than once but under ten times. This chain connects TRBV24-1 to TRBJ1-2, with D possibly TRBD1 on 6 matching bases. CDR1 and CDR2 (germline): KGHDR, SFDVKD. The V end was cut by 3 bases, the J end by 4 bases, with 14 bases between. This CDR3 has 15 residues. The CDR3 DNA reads TGTGCCACCAGTGATGCCAGGGGAATCGGCTATGGCTACACCTTC. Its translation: CATSDARGIGYGYTF.

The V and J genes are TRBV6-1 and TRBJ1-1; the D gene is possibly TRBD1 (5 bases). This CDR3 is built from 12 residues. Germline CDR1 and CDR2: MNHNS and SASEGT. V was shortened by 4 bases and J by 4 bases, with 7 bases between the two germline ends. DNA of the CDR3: TGTGCCAGCAGTGCAGGGTTCACTGAAGCTTTCTTT. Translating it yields CASSAGFTEAFF.

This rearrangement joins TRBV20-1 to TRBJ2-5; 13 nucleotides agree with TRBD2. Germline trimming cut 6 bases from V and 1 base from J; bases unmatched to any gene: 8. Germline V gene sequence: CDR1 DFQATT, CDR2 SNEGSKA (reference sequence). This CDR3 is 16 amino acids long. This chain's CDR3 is CSATHTSGRVQETQYF. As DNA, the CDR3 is TGCAGTGCCACACACACTAGCGGGAGGGTCCAAGAGACCCAGTACTTC.

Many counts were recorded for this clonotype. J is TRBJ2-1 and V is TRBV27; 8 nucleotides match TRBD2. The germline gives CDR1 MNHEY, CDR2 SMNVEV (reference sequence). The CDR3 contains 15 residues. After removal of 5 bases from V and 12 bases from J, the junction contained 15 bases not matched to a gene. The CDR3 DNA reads TGTGCCAGCAGTGCGGCTAGCGGGCTGACTAAGGCGCAGTTCTTC. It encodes CASSAASGLTKAQFF.

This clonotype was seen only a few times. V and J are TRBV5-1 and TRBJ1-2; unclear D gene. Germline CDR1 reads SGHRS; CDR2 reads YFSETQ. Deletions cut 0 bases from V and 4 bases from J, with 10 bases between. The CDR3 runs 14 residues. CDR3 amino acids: CASSLGAVFYGYTF. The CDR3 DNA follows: TGCGCCAGCAGCTTGGGGGCAGTCTTCTATGGCTACACCTTC.

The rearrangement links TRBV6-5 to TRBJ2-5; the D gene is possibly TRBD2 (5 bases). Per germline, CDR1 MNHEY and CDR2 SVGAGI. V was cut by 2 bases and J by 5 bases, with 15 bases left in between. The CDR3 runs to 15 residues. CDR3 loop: CASSYLSRGKETQYF. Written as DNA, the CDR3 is TGTGCCAGCAGTTACCTAAGCCGGGGAAAGGAGACCCAGTACTTC.

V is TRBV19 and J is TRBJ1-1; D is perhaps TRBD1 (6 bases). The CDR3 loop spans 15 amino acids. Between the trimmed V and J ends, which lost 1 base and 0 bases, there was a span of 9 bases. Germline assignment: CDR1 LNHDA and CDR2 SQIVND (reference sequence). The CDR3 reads CASSIGHRVNTEAFF. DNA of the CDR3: TGTGCCAGTAGTATAGGTCACAGGGTGAACACTGAAGCTTTCTTT.

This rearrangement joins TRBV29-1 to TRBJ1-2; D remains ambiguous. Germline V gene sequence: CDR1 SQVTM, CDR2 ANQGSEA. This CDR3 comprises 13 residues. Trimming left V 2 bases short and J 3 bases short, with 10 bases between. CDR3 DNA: TGCAGCGTTGAAACCCAGGCTGACTATGGCTACACCTTC. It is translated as CSVETQADYGYTF.

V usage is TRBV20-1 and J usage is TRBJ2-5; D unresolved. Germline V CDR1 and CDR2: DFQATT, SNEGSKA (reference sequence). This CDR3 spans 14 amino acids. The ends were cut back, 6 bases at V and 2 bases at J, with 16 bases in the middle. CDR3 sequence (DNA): TGCAGTGCCAGACGGGTGGCGACACAAGAGACCCAGTACTTC. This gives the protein CSARRVATQETQYF.

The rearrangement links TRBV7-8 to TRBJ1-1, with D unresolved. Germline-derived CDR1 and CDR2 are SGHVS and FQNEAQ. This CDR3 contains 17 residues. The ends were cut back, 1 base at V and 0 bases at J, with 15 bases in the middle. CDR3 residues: CASSLESRRIMNTEAFF. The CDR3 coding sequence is TGTGCCAGCAGCTTAGAATCCAGGAGAATTATGAACACTGAAGCTTTCTTT.

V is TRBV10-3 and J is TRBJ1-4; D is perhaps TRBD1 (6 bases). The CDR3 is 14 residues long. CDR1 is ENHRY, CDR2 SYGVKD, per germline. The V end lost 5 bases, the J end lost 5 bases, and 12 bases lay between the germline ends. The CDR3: CAISPQGRNEKLFF. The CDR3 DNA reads TGTGCCATCAGTCCACAGGGTCGGAATGAAAAACTGTTTTTT.